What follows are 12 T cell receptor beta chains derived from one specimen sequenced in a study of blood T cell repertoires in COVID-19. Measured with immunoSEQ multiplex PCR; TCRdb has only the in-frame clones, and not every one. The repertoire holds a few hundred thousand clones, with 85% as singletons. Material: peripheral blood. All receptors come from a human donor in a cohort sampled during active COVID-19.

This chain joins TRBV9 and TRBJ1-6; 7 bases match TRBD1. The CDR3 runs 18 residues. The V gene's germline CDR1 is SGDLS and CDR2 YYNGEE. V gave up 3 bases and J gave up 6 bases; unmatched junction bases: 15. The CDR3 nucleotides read TGTGCCAGCAGCGAGAGAGAGGCAGGGGGGTACAGTAATTCACCCCTCCACTTT. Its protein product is CASSEREAGGYSNSPLHF.

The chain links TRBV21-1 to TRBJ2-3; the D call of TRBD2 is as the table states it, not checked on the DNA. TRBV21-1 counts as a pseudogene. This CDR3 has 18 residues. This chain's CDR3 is CASSKALLILYDTDTQYF. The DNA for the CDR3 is TGTGCCAGCAGCAAAGCGCTGCTCATACTATACGACACAGATACGCAGTATTTT.

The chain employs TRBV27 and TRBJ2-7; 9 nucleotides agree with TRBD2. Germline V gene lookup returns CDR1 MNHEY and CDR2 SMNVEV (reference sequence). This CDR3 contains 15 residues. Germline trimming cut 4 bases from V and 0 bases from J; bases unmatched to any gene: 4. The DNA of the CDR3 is TGTGCCAGCAGTTCCATAGCGGGGGACTCCTACGAGCAGTACTTC. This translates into CASSSIAGDSYEQYF.

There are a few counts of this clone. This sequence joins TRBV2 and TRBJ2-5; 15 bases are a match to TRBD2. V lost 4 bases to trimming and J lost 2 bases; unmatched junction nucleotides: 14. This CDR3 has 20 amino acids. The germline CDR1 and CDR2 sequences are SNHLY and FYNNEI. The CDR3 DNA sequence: TGTGCCAGCAGTGCGATGGGACTAGCGGGGGGCGGACCGTTACAAGAGACCCAGTACTTC. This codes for CASSAMGLAGGGPLQETQYF.

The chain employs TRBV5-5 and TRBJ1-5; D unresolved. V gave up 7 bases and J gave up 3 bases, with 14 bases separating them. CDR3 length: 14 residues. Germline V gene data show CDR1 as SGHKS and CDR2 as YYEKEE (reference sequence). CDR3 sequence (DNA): TGTGCCAGCGGAGGAGAGAGGGACAATCAGCCCCAGCATTTT. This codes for CASGGERDNQPQHF.

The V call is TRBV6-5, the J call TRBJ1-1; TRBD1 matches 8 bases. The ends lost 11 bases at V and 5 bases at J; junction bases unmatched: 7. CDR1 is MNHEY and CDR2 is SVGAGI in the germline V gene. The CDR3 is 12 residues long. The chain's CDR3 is CAVSGGRTEAFF. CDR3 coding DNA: TGTGCCGTTTCAGGGGGCAGGACTGAAGCTTTCTTT.

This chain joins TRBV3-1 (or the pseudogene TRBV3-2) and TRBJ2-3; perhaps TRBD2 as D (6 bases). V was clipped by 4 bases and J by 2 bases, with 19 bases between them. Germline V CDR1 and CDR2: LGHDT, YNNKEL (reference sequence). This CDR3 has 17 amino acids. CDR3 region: CASSPKGAGTPTDTQYF. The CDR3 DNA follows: TGTGCCAGCAGCCCAAAGGGCGCGGGGACCCCCACAGATACGCAGTATTTT.

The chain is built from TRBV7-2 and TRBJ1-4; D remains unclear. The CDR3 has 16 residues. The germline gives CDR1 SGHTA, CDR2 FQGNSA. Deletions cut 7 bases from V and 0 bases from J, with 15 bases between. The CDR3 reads CASTNARDATNEKLFF. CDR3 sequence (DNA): TGTGCCAGCACCAATGCCCGAGATGCAACTAATGAAAAACTGTTTTTT.

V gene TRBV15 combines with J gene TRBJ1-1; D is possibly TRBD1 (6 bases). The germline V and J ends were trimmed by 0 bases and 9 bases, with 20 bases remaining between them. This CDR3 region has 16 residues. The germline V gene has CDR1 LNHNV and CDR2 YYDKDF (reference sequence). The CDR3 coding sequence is TGTGCCACCAGCAGAGACCTACCCCCGGGGCAGGGGCAAGCTTTCTTT. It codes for CATSRDLPPGQGQAFF.

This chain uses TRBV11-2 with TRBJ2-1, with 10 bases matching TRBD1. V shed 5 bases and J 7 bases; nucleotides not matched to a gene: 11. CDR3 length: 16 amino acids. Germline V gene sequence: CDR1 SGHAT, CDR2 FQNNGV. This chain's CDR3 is CASSPPAGQGVNEQFF. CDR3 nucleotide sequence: TGTGCCAGCAGCCCCCCAGCTGGACAGGGGGTGAATGAGCAGTTCTTC.

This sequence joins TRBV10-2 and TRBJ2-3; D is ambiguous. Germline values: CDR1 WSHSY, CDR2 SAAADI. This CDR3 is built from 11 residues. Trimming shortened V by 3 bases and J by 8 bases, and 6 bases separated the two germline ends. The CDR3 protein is CASSDLGTQYF. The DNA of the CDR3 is TGCGCCAGCAGTGATCTAGGTACGCAGTATTTT.

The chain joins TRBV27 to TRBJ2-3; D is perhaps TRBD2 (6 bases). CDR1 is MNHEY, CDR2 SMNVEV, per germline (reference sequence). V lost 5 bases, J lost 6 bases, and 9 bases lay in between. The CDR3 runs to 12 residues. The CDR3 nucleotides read TGTGCCAGCAGTGGGGGGTCGGATACGCAGTATTTT. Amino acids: CASSGGSDTQYF.